The TCR beta chain described here comes from a study of shared clonotypes between healthy human individuals. General study findings and limits: For naive CD4 cells, 5% to 6.5% of clonotypes were shared across a few donors. Since donors were few, the genetic and exposure-history diversity represented was limited.

The healthy adult donors were HIV-negative and reported no recent acute infections or vaccinations. Evenly divided among several immunoSEQ plates was the genomic DNA of each subset. Method: immunoSEQ multiplex PCR; TCRdb's copy keeps in-frame clones and lacks some. The repertoire holds around 980,000 clones, with 70% to 80% as singletons. Comments on this clone: Antigen specificity is unknown.

The V gene lost 5 bases and the J gene lost 3 bases, with 8 bases spanning the gap. Germline CDR1 and CDR2: MNHNS and SASEGT. The CDR3 covers 12 residues. The sequenced sample consisted of memory CD4+ T cells from PBMCs. Subset given: CD45RA-negative fraction. The chain couples TRBV6-1 to TRBJ2-7; D perhaps matches TRBD1 (5 bases). This clonotype was obtained from a man aged 18 to 29 in good health. Some clones in this sample may be carry-over from other donors' samples. The CDR3 DNA reads as TGTGCCAGCAGTTGGGGCGACTACGAGCAGTACTTC. This encodes CASSWGDYEQYF.